At least ten counts were recorded for the clone carrying this TCR beta chain. Antigen specificity is unknown. This sample was included in a study of CD8+CD57+ T cells in acquired aplastic anemia. Study-wide results and caveats: The same twenty-nine CD8+ CDR3 sequences occurred in patients and in controls. Patients were compared with controls for CD8+ Simpson's diversity, and no significant difference emerged.

Patients who underwent sequencing had shown CD8+CD57+ cell expansion by flow cytometry. Trimming shortened V by 4 bases and J by 5 bases, and 9 bases separated the two germline ends. The CDR3 extends over 14 amino acids. The germline gives CDR1 MNHEY, CDR2 SVGAGI. Researchers used genomic DNA as the template to profile TCR beta VDJ and CDR3. Each CDR3 protein gets one entry after TCRdb re-called the reads with MiXCR. Among 450,000 to 600,000 distinct CDR3 sequences listed, 25% to 40% were seen once. This clonotype originated in a human donor with aplastic anemia. Sequenced material: sorted CD4+, CD8+, or CD8+CD57+ T cells (not recorded which) from PBMCs. This chain joins TRBV6-5 and TRBJ1-6; D not certain. CDR3 DNA sequence: TGTGCCAGCAGTTGGTGGGAGAATAATTCACCCCTCCACTTT. This translates into CASSWWENNSPLHF.